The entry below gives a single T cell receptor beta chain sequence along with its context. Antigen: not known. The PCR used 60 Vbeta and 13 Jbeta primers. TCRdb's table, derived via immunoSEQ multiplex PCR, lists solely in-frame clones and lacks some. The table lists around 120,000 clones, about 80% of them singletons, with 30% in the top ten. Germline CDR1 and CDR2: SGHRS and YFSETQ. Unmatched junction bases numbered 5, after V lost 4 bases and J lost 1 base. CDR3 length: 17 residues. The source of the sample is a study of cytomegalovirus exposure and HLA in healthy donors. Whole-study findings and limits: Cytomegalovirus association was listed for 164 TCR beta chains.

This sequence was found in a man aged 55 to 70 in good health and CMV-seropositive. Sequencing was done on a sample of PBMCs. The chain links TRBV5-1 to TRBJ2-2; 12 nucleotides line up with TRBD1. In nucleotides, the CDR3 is TGCGCCAGCAGCCTGGGGACAGGGGGCATGAACACCGGGGAGCTGTTTTTT. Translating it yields CASSLGTGGMNTGELFF.